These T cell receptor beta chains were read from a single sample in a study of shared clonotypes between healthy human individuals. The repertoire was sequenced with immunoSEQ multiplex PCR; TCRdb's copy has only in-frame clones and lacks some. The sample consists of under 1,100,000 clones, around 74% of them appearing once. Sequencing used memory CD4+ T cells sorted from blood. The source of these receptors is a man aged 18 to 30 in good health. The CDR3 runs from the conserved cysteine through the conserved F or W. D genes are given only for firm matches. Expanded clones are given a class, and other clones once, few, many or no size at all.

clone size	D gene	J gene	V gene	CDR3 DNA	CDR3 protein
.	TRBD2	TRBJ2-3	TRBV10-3	TGTGCCATCTCCGGGACTAGCTTGGGGGATACGCAGTATTTT	CAISGTSLGDTQYF
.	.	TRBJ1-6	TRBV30	TGTGCCTGGACAAACCGACAGAATTCACCCCTCCACTTT	CAWTNRQNSPLHF
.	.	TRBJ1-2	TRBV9	TGTGCCAGCAGCGTAGCGGACAGTAGAGGTGGCTACACCTTC	CASSVADSRGGYTF
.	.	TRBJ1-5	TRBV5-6	TGTGCCAGCAGCTCCCGGGGGCAGGGGCTTAATCAGCCCCAGCATTTT	CASSSRGQGLNQPQHF
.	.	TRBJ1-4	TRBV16	TGTGCCAGCAGCCAATCGGCCACAATGGTGGCAACTAATGAAAAACTGTTTTTT	CASSQSATMVATNEKLFF
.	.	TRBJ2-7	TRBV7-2	TGTGCCAGCAGCTCGTCCTTATACGAGCAGTACTTC	CASSSSLYEQYF
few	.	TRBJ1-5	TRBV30	TGTGCCTGGAGTGTCCGACTCGACAGGTTTCAGCCCCAGCATTTT	CAWSVRLDRFQPQHF
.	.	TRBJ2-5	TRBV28	TGTGCCAGTACAATCGGGGACACCATGGGGGTAGAGACCCAGTACTTC	CASTIGDTMGVETQYF
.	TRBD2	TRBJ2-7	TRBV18	TGTGCCAGCTCACCGGGACTAGCGCTAGCCTACGAGCAGTACTTC	CASSPGLALAYEQYF
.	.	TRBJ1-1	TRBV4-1	TGCGCCAGCAGCCAAGGTACGGCCATGAACACTGAAGCTTTCTTT	CASSQGTAMNTEAFF
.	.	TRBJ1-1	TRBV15	TGTGCCACCAGTTCTCGCAGTCCCTTGACTGAAGCTTTCTTT	CATSSRSPLTEAFF
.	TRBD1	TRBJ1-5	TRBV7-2	TGTGCCAGCAGCTTAGCTGGGACAGGTAATCAGCCCCAGCATTTT	CASSLAGTGNQPQHF
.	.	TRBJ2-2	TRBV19	TGTGCCAGTAGTATCCCCGGGGGTGGGATTTCCGGGGAGCTGTTTTTT	CASSIPGGGISGELFF
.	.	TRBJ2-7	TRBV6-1	TGTGCCAGCCGGATTGGACAGAGCTCCTACGAGCAGTACTTC	CASRIGQSSYEQYF
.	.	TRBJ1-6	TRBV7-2	TGTGCCAGCAGCTTCGGCCCGGACTTGTCACCCCTCCACTTT	CASSFGPDLSPLHF
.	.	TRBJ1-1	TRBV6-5	TGTGCCAGCAGTTGGGGTACTGAAGCTTTCTTT	CASSWGTEAFF
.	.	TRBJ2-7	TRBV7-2	TGTGCCAGCAGCTTTCCGGGACGAGCCTACGAGCAGTACTTC	CASSFPGRAYEQYF
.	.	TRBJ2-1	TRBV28	TGTGCCAGCAGCCAAGACACGACAGAATACAATGAGCAGTTCTTC	CASSQDTTEYNEQFF
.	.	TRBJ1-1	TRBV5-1	TGCGCCAGCAGCCAGCAGTTTGGGAACACTGAAGCTTTCTTT	CASSQQFGNTEAFF
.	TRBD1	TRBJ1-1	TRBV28	TGTGCCAGCAGTTCGAGGGGACAGGGGTCCACTGAAGCTTTCTTT	CASSSRGQGSTEAFF
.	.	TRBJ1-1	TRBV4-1	TGCGCCAGCAGCCAAGGGGAAGTCATGAACACTGAAGCTTTCTTT	CASSQGEVMNTEAFF
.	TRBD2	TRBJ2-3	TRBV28	TGTGCCAGCAGTGTTAGCGGGGGGGCCCGAGATACGCAGTATTTT	CASSVSGGARDTQYF
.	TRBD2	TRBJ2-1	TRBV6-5	TGTGCCAGCAGCCCGGGACTAGCGGGGGGGGGTGAGCAGTTCTTC	CASSPGLAGGGEQFF
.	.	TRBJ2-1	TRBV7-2	TGTGCCAGCAGCCCCCTTAGAGGATCCGGTGAGCAGTTCTTC	CASSPLRGSGEQFF
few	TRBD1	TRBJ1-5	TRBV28	TGTGCCAGCAGTGCGCCGGGACAGGGCGTCAGGCCCCAGCATTTT	CASSAPGQGVRPQHF
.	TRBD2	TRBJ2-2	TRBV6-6	TGTGCCAGCAGTAGAGTCGGACTAGAGGGCGGGGAGCTGTTTTTT	CASSRVGLEGGELFF
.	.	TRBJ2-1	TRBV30	TGTGCCTGGAGTCCGGCTCGGGGTGAGCAGTTCTTC	CAWSPARGEQFF
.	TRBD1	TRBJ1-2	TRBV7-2	TGTGCCAGCAGCTTGTCCCCGGGACAGGCTAACTATGGCTACACCTTC	CASSLSPGQANYGYTF
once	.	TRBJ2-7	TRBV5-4	TGTGCCAGCAGCTCACCAGGCCGGGGGAACTCCTACGAGCAGTACTTC	CASSSPGRGNSYEQYF
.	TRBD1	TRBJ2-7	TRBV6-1	TGTGCCAGCAGCGAGGACAGGGACGAGCAGTACTTC	CASSEDRDEQYF
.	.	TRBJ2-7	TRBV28	TGTGCCAGCAGTGTCGTCGACAGGAGGTCAACCTACGAGCAGTACTTC	CASSVVDRRSTYEQYF
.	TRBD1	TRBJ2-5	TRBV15	TGTGCCACCAGCAAAAGCCCCTCGCAGGGGGCAGGAGAGACCCAGTACTTC	CATSKSPSQGAGETQYF
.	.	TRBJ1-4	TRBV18	TGTGCCAGCTCACCACCGCGGGGGGGCGACGGTAATGAAAAACTGTTTTTT	CASSPPRGGDGNEKLFF
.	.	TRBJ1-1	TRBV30	TGTGCCTCCGACGACAGAGCGAACACTGAAGCTTTCTTT	CASDDRANTEAFF
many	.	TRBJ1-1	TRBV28	TGTGCCAGCAGCGCCCTCGGTTTTAACACTGAAGCTTTCTTT	CASSALGFNTEAFF
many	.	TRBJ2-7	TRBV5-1	TGCGCCAGCAGCACCAGCTACGAGCAGTACTTC	CASSTSYEQYF
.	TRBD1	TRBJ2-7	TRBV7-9	TGTGCTAGCAGCTTAGATGACAGGGGGTACTCCTACGAGCAGTACTTC	CASSLDDRGYSYEQYF
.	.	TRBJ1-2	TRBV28	TGTGCCAGCGAAAATTTACGGGGGCAGGGCTACACCTTC	CASENLRGQGYTF
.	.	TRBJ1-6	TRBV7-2	TGTGCCAGCAGCTTAGTCTTCGGGGAGAGTTCACCCCTCCACTTT	CASSLVFGESSPLHF
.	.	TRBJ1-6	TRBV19	TGTGCCAGTAGTATGTTGGCCGATTCACCCCTCCACTTT	CASSMLADSPLHF
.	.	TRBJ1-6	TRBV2	TGTGCCAGCAGTGAAGCGCTTCCGGACACCAATTCACCCCTCCACTTT	CASSEALPDTNSPLHF
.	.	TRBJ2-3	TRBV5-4	TGTGCCAGCAGCCGATCAACAGGGACAGATACGCAGTATTTT	CASSRSTGTDTQYF
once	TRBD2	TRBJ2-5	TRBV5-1	TGCGCCAGCAGCTTGGCCGGCGGGAGCCAAGAGACCCAGTACTTC	CASSLAGGSQETQYF
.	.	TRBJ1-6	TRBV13	TGTGCCAGCAGCTTGCAGAATCCCACGGGGAATTCACCCCTCCACTTT	CASSLQNPTGNSPLHF
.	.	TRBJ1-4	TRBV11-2	TGTGCCAGCAGATCGGCGGCAGGACCAGAAAAACTGTTTTTT	CASRSAAGPEKLFF
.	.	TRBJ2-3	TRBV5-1	TGCGCCAGCAGCGGGAGTCATACAGGGACAGATACGCAGTATTTT	CASSGSHTGTDTQYF
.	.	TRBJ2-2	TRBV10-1	TGCGCCAGCGCACCCTTAGATACCGGGGAGCTGTTTTTT	CASAPLDTGELFF
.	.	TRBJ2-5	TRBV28	TGTGCCAGCAGTCCCGAAGGAGGGGTGGAGACCCAGTACTTC	CASSPEGGVETQYF
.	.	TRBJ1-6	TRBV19	TGTGCCAGTAGAATGGGCATAGACGTCTATAATTCACCCCTCCACTTT	CASRMGIDVYNSPLHF
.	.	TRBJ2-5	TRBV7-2	TGTGCCAGCAGCTTAGGGGAGCGGGAGACCCAGTACTTC	CASSLGERETQYF
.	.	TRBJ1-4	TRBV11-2	TGTGCCAGCAGCTTAGGGGGGCGCGGTTGGGAAAAACTGTTTTTT	CASSLGGRGWEKLFF
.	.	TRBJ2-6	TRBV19	TGTGCCAGTAGTTCAAAGAGCTCTGGGGCCAACGTCCTGACTTTC	CASSSKSSGANVLTF
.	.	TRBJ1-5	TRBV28	TGTGCCAGCAGTTTGGGACCGGGAAATCAGCCCCAGCATTTT	CASSLGPGNQPQHF
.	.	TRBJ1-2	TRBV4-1	TGCGCCAGCAGCCAAGAGGGAGGTATGGGAATGGGTGGCTACACCTTC	CASSQEGGMGMGGYTF
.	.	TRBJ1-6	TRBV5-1	TGCGCCAGCAGGACAGTCATGGATTCACCCCTCCACTTT	CASRTVMDSPLHF
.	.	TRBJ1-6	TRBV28	TGTGCCAGCAGTGGGGCCTTCGAGTCACCCCTCCACTTT	CASSGAFESPLHF
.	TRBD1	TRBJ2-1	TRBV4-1	TGCGCCAGCAGCCAAGACTTCCGGGACAGGGGGAGCCTGCAGTTCTTC	CASSQDFRDRGSLQFF